Listed below are T cell receptor beta chains from one sample, sequenced in a study of cytomegalovirus exposure and HLA in healthy donors. Sequencing used immunoSEQ multiplex PCR; TCRdb keeps in-frame clones, though not all of them. This sample has about 140,000 clones, with around 80% found just once. Material: PBMCs. The receptors shown here come from a male donor in good health and CMV-seronegative. CDR3s include the opening cysteine and the closing phenylalanine or tryptophan. A D gene is named only where the DNA matches it firmly. Clone sizes are given selectively: once, few, many, or a class where the clone is expanded.

TRBD1 | few | TRBJ2-1 | 14 | TRBV5-1 | TGCGCCAGCAGCTTCCGACAGGGGGCGTATGAGCAGTTCTTC | CASSFRQGAYEQFF
. | . | TRBJ1-1 | 15 | TRBV2 | TGTGCCAGCAGCTCCTTAGGAGGGACCGTCACTGAAGCTTTCTTT | CASSSLGGTVTEAFF
. | . | TRBJ2-1 | 16 | TRBV5-1 | TGCGCCAGCAGCTTGAGTAGTGGGGGGGCGAAAAATGAGCAGTTCTTC | CASSLSSGGAKNEQFF
TRBD2 | . | TRBJ2-1 | 17 | TRBV7-6 | TGTGCCAGCAGCTTAGCCGGGACTAGCGGGGGGGCCGGGGGGCAGTTCTTC | CASSLAGTSGGAGGQFF
TRBD1 | . | TRBJ1-5 | 15 | TRBV9 | TGTGCCAGCAGCCTTGCAGGACAGGACGATCAGCCCCAGCATTTT | CASSLAGQDDQPQHF
. | few | TRBJ1-1 | 15 | TRBV28 | TGTGCCAGCAGTGGGCCAGAGAACATGAACACTGAAGCTTTCTTT | CASSGPENMNTEAFF
TRBD1 | few | TRBJ1-4 | 14 | TRBV5-1 | TGCGCCAGCAGCTTAACAGGGGTTAACGAAAAACTGTTTTTT | CASSLTGVNEKLFF
. | . | TRBJ1-1 | 13 | TRBV5-1 | TGCGCCAGCAGCCGCGGGGGTAACACTGAAGCTTTCTTT | CASSRGGNTEAFF
TRBD1 | . | TRBJ2-5 | 15 | TRBV28 | TGTGCCAGCAGTTTATGGAGGACAGGGCTAGAGACCCAGTACTTC | CASSLWRTGLETQYF
TRBD2 | . | TRBJ2-7 | 13 | TRBV7-9 | TGTGCCAGCAGCCCTCCGGGGGGGACCGAGCAGTACTTC | CASSPPGGTEQYF
TRBD1 | . | TRBJ1-2 | 15 | TRBV28 | TGTGCCAGCAGTTTAATTATGGGACAGGCCGCGGGATACACCTTC | CASSLIMGQAAGYTF
. | . | TRBJ1-4 | 15 | TRBV7-9 | TGTGCCAGCAACGAGGGAGAAGGGTGGAGTGAAAAACTGTTTTTT | CASNEGEGWSEKLFF
TRBD2 | few | TRBJ2-5 | 15 | TRBV6-5 | TGTGCCAGCAGTTACCGTCCTAGCGGGGGGGAGACCCAGTACTTC | CASSYRPSGGETQYF
TRBD1 | . | TRBJ2-1 | 16 | TRBV10-3 | TGTGCCATCAGTGACTTTCCCGGGACAGGGGGCGATGAGCAGTTCTTC | CAISDFPGTGGDEQFF
. | once | TRBJ1-3 | 17 | TRBV5-1 | TGCGCCAGCAGCTTGGTGACAGGCGATCTCTCTGGAAACACCATATATTTT | CASSLVTGDLSGNTIYF
TRBD2 | . | TRBJ2-3 | 15 | TRBV4-2 | TGTGCCAGCAGCCAAGATGGGACTAGCGGGGATACGCAGTATTTT | CASSQDGTSGDTQYF
TRBD1 | . | TRBJ1-4 | 16 | TRBV5-4 | TGTGCCAGCAGCTTGCATCAGGGGGAACGTGGGGAAAAACTGTTTTTT | CASSLHQGERGEKLFF
. | . | TRBJ1-1 | 18 | TRBV4-1 | TGCGCCAGCAGCCAAGAGTTTTTAACAGCACACATGAACACTGAAGCTTTCTTT | CASSQEFLTAHMNTEAFF
TRBD2 | once | TRBJ2-7 | 17 | TRBV5-6 | TGTGCCAGCAGCCGACTTGGCGGGGGGCTCCTCTCCTACGAGCAGTACTTC | CASSRLGGGLLSYEQYF
. | . | TRBJ2-7 | 14 | TRBV10-3 | TGTGCCATCAGATGGACTGAAAGCTCCTACGAGCAGTACTTC | CAIRWTESSYEQYF